Listed below are T cell receptor beta chains from one sample, sequenced in a study of regulatory T cells in long-lasting Graves disease. MiXCR, applied by TCRdb to the multiplex PCR reads, yields one record per CDR3 protein. The sample shows about 530,000 distinct CDR3 sequences, roughly a sixth of them seen only once. The data also belong to a second study, concerning T cells in Graves' hyperthyroidism and ophthalmopathy.

The source was peripheral blood mononuclear cells (PBMCs), collected at new diagnosis, from a patient treated with antithyroid drugs. These receptors were obtained from a middle-aged woman with Graves disease. Each CDR3 is given with its conserved first and last residue. The order of the fields is clone size, J gene, D gene, V gene, CDR3 protein, CDR3 DNA. D genes are given only for firm matches. Clone size appears in some rows only: once, few, many, or a class for an expanded clone.

>many|TRBJ2-7|-|TRBV6-1
CASSDGSFDEQYF
TGTGCCAGCAGTGATGGCAGTTTTGACGAGCAGTACTTC
>many|TRBJ1-6|TRBD1|TRBV7-9
CASSLGAGGDSPLHF
TGTGCCAGCAGCTTAGGCGCAGGGGGGGATTCACCCCTCCACTTT
>many|TRBJ2-1|TRBD1|TRBV3-1
CASRLTGQDYNEQFF
TGTGCCAGCCGGCTGACAGGACAGGACTACAATGAGCAGTTCTTC
>-|TRBJ2-3|TRBD2|TRBV4-1
CASSQPLRGRGADTQYF
TGCGCCAGCAGCCAGCCCCTGAGAGGGCGGGGGGCAGATACGCAGTATTTT
>many|TRBJ2-3|TRBD1|TRBV2
CASSDQDRARYF
TGTGCCAGCAGTGATCAGGACAGGGCAAGGTACTTC
>many|TRBJ2-7|-|TRBV2
CASSEEAGYEQYF
TGTGCCAGCAGTGAAGAGGCAGGCTACGAGCAGTACTTC
>once|TRBJ2-2|-|TRBV14
CASSLNAGPGELFF
TGTGCCAGCAGCCTGAATGCAGGGCCCGGGGAGCTGTTTTTT
>-|TRBJ2-2|-|TRBV5-1
CASSSGGQGNTGELFF
TGCGCCAGCAGCTCTGGCGGCCAGGGGAACACCGGGGAGCTGTTTTTT
>few|TRBJ2-1|-|TRBV15
CATSTPRGAPYNEQFF
TGTGCCACCAGCACCCCACGTGGTGCGCCTTACAATGAGCAGTTCTTC
>-|TRBJ2-5|TRBD1|TRBV5-5
CASSRVPGQGLETQYF
TGTGCCAGCAGCCGGGTCCCGGGACAGGGTCTGGAGACCCAGTACTTC
>-|TRBJ2-3|-|TRBV20-1
CSASRGQSGTDTQYF
TGCAGTGCTAGTCGTGGACAGTCTGGCACAGATACGCAGTATTTT
>many|TRBJ1-5|-|TRBV15
CATSPRDSNQPQHF
TGTGCCACCAGCCCCCGGGACTCCAATCAGCCCCAGCATTTT
>few|TRBJ2-7|TRBD2|TRBV15
CATSRGTTYEQYF
TGTGCCACCAGCAGGGGGACTACCTACGAGCAGTACTTC
>-|TRBJ2-7|-|TRBV19
CASSIALFYEQYF
TGTGCCAGTAGTATAGCACTGTTCTACGAGCAGTACTTC
>many|TRBJ2-2|-|TRBV20-1
CSALTTSNTGELFF
TGCAGTGCCCTGACTACCTCGAACACCGGGGAGCTGTTTTTT
>few|TRBJ1-3|-|TRBV6-5
CASSYSTLDDTIYF
TGTGCCAGCAGTTACTCGACCCTTGATGACACCATATATTTT
>many|TRBJ1-2|TRBD1|TRBV12-3/TRBV12-4
CASRLGQGGGGYTF
TGTGCCAGCAGACTCGGACAGGGCGGTGGTGGCTACACCTTC
>few|TRBJ1-5|-|TRBV6-1
CASSREAYQPQHF
TGTGCCAGCAGTAGGGAGGCATATCAGCCCCAGCATTTT
>once|TRBJ2-2|-|TRBV9
CASSPPGSSTGELFF
TGTGCCAGCAGCCCACCAGGTTCGAGCACCGGGGAGCTGTTTTTT
>many|TRBJ2-5|TRBD1|TRBV11-2
CASSHPGQGQETQYF
TGTGCCAGCAGCCACCCGGGACAGGGGCAAGAGACCCAGTACTTC
>few|TRBJ2-5|-|TRBV12-3/TRBV12-4
CASSATRGPEETQYF
TGTGCCAGCAGCGCAACCAGGGGCCCCGAAGAGACCCAGTACTTC
>many|TRBJ2-1|-|TRBV12-3/TRBV12-4
CASSRRQVDEQFF
TGTGCCAGCAGTCGGCGACAGGTAGATGAGCAGTTCTTC
>many|TRBJ2-2|TRBD1|TRBV5-1
CASSKTGSNTGELFF
TGCGCCAGCAGCAAGACAGGGTCGAACACCGGGGAGCTGTTTTTT
>-|TRBJ2-2|-|TRBV2
CASSEPSGWAGELFF
TGTGCCAGCAGTGAACCCAGCGGGTGGGCCGGGGAGCTGTTTTTT
>-|TRBJ1-4|-|TRBV9
CASTRGGGTTNEKLFF
TGTGCCAGCACCCGGGGGGGGGGCACAACTAATGAAAAACTGTTTTTT
>-|TRBJ1-2|-|TRBV2
CVSSDTGHGYTF
TGTGTCAGCAGTGATACAGGGCATGGCTACACCTTC
>once|TRBJ2-1|-|TRBV11-2
CASSLPGFNEQFF
TGTGCCAGCAGCCTGCCGGGGTTCAATGAGCAGTTCTTC
>few|TRBJ2-5|TRBD2|TRBV5-6
CASSLVRLANIYQETQYF
TGTGCCAGCAGCTTGGTTCGACTAGCTAACATTTACCAAGAGACCCAGTACTTC
>few|TRBJ2-5|-|TRBV10-3
CAMRLGPLSETQYF
TGTGCCATGCGACTGGGCCCGCTGTCAGAGACCCAGTACTTC
>-|TRBJ2-3|TRBD1|TRBV12-3/TRBV12-4
CASNTGTDTDTQYF
TGTGCCAGCAACACCGGGACAGACACAGATACGCAGTATTTT
>-|TRBJ2-5|TRBD1|TRBV6-4
CASSERGPLETQYF
TGTGCCAGCAGTGAGAGGGGGCCTCTGGAGACCCAGTACTTC
>-|TRBJ1-1|-|TRBV19
CASSIGEGSEAFF
TGTGCCAGTAGTATCGGTGAGGGCTCTGAAGCTTTCTTT
>-|TRBJ2-2|TRBD1|TRBV28
CASSLLQGAGAGELFF
TGTGCCAGCAGTTTACTACAGGGGGCAGGCGCCGGGGAGCTGTTTTTT
>many|TRBJ2-1|TRBD2|TRBV5-1
CASAPSGGPPEQFF
TGCGCCAGCGCCCCTAGCGGGGGCCCCCCCGAGCAGTTCTTC
>-|TRBJ2-1|-|TRBV7-3
CASSPRSGASGYNEQFF
TGTGCCAGCAGTCCTAGGTCGGGGGCGAGTGGGTACAATGAGCAGTTCTTC
>-|TRBJ2-2|-|TRBV30
CAWSALQRAGELFF
TGTGCCTGGAGTGCACTGCAACGGGCCGGGGAGCTGTTTTTT
>few|TRBJ2-7|-|TRBV5-1
CASSPTGTPSSYEQYF
TGCGCCAGCAGCCCTACCGGGACGCCAAGCTCCTACGAGCAGTACTTC
>many|TRBJ2-7|TRBD2|TRBV2
CASTPSRLAGGKVSYEQYF
TGTGCCAGCACACCGAGTCGACTAGCGGGGGGGAAAGTATCCTACGAGCAGTACTTC
>many|TRBJ1-2|TRBD1|TRBV4-1
CASSQDRTGRGYGYTF
TGCGCCAGCAGCCAAGATCGGACAGGGAGGGGGTATGGCTACACCTTC
>many|TRBJ2-1|-|TRBV11-3
CASSVGPDSYNEQFF
TGTGCCAGCAGCGTCGGCCCGGACTCCTACAATGAGCAGTTCTTC
>-|TRBJ1-3|-|TRBV7-9
CASSLALGTGNTIYF
TGTGCCAGCAGCTTAGCGCTGGGTACTGGAAACACCATATATTTT
>-|TRBJ2-3|-|TRBV30
CAWSRLEADTQYF
TGTGCCTGGAGTCGGCTCGAGGCAGATACGCAGTATTTT
>few|TRBJ2-5|TRBD2|TRBV27
CASSFASGVSGTQYF
TGTGCCAGCAGTTTCGCTAGCGGAGTAAGTGGGACCCAGTACTTC
>many|TRBJ2-1|TRBD1|TRBV5-4
CASSHPDRVNEQFF
TGTGCCAGCAGCCATCCCGACAGGGTGAATGAGCAGTTCTTC